This entry features one T cell receptor (beta chain) sequence. One end of the junction varies from germline; a read error may be responsible. The CDR3 is cut off 3 residues early in the read; its end comes from the germline J gene. Other DNA variants within this sample encode the same CDR3. CDR3 length: 14 amino acids. CDR1 and CDR2 (germline): SNHLY, FYNNEI. The assay was immunoSEQ multiplex PCR, and TCRdb's table has in-frame clones only and misses some. This sample's table has about 36,000 clones. This record comes from a study of T cells in women clearing cervical HPV infection. The clonotype comes from a woman between 18 and 69 years old with a cervical HPV16 infection that either progressed to CIN3+ or cleared (not recorded which). Source material: blood buffy coat. The genes are TRBV2 and TRBJ1-3; possibly TRBD1 for D (5 bases). CDR3 bases read: TGTGCCAGCAGTGAACGGGGGTCTGGAAACACA. Protein sequence: CASSERGSGNT. The complete CDR3 protein is CASSERGSGNTIYF.